This record covers a single TCR beta chain. Original processing methods: Using reference gene primer amplification, nucleated cell counts were estimated. The repertoire was sequenced with immunoSEQ multiplex PCR; TCRdb's copy has only in-frame clones and lacks some. D and trimming come from the DNA, and the V and J calls and clone size come from that table. The sample carries about 160,000 clones, roughly 84% recorded once. The data derive from a study of blood T cell repertoires in COVID-19. The wider study: Sources were T cells, B-cell-depleted T cells, or PBMCs; the material itself was cDNA or gDNA.

This TCR came from a man aged 60 to 69 who had recovered from COVID-19. Material: peripheral blood.

For the CDR3, the DNA is TGTGCCAGCACCCGGGGGTGGTCCACCGGGGAGCTGTTTTTT. Encoded protein: CASTRGWSTGELFF. The gene calls are TRBV27 and TRBJ2-2; possibly TRBD2 for D (6 bases). The CDR3 spans 14 residues. V lost 7 bases and J lost 4, with 13 bases in between. From germline, CDR1 is MNHEY and CDR2 SMNVEV (reference sequence).